The entry that follows covers one T cell receptor beta chain sequence. The data were taken from a study of graft-versus-host responses after intestinal transplantation. Following the reaction, CD3+CD4+ and CD3+CD8+ responders that were proliferating and CFSE-low underwent sorting. This CDR3 has 14 amino acids. V lost 6 bases and J lost 5, with 16 bases in between. CDR1 and CDR2 (germline): MNHNS, SASEGT. TCRdb's copy holds only in-frame clones and misses some; the assay was immunoSEQ multiplex PCR. The sample carries 10,000 or so clones, about 27% recorded once. The source was alloreactive CD4+ T cells from a mixed lymphocyte reaction culture, collected before intestinal transplant. Subset denoted: CFSE-low proliferating T cells sorted from roughly 6-day pre-transplant mixed lymphocyte reaction (GvH or HvG direction). The chain links TRBV6-1 to TRBJ2-5; D remains unclear. This TCR was sampled from a human patient who received an intestinal transplant. CDR3 residues: CASSLNTNPETQYF. Written as DNA, the CDR3 is TGTGCCAGCAGCCTAAACACAAATCCGGAGACCCAGTACTTC.